These 22 T cell receptor beta chains came from one sample sequenced in a study of blood T cell repertoires in COVID-19. Here immunoSEQ multiplex PCR was the method, and the copy in TCRdb shows in-frame clones only, minus some. The sample shows hundreds of thousands of clones, around 84% of them seen only once. Sequenced input: PBMCs or T cells enriched from blood (not recorded which). Source of these receptors: a middle-aged man who had recovered from COVID-19.

The chain combines TRBV6-5 with TRBJ2-2, with TRBD2 identical over 10 bases. This CDR3 is 13 amino acids long. V dropped 9 bases and J dropped 5; count of bases not matched to a gene: 3. Germline values: CDR1 MNHEY, CDR2 SVGAGI. The CDR3 DNA reads TGTGCCAGTAGCGGGGGGTGGACCGGGGAGCTGTTTTTT. Amino acids: CASSGGWTGELFF.

This chain links TRBV28 with TRBJ1-5, with D unresolved. CDR1 and CDR2 (germline): MDHEN, SYDVKM. This CDR3 is built from 16 residues. V was cut by 5 bases and J by 0 bases, with 14 bases left in between. CDR3 region: CASSPRFYISNQPQHF. The CDR3 DNA is TGTGCCAGCAGTCCCCGGTTTTATATTAGCAATCAGCCCCAGCATTTT.

The chain recombines TRBV2 with TRBJ1-2, with 7 nucleotides matching TRBD1. From germline, CDR1 is SNHLY and CDR2 FYNNEI. Unmatched junction bases numbered 8, after V lost 5 bases and J lost 2 bases. The CDR3 is 15 amino acids. CDR3: CASSPNRGTNYGYTF. Written as DNA, the CDR3 is TGTGCCAGCAGTCCAAACAGGGGAACCAACTATGGCTACACCTTC.

The chain carries TRBV5-6 and TRBJ2-7; D gene ambiguous. CDR1 and CDR2 from the germline V gene are SGHDT and YYEEEE. The CDR3 extends over 13 amino acids. V was trimmed by 2 bases and J by 5 bases, leaving 11 bases between them. CDR3 bases: TGTGCCAGCAGCTTAACCCCCTTAGACGAGCAGTACTTC. Encoded protein: CASSLTPLDEQYF.

The genes are TRBV19 and TRBJ1-1, with 8 nucleotides matching TRBD1. The CDR3 is 17 amino acids. V trimming: 2 bases; J trimming: 4 bases; junction bases outside the gene matches: 12. Germline CDR1 reads LNHDA; CDR2 reads SQIVND (reference sequence). The CDR3 spells CASSIFGQGTIGTEAFF. The CDR3 DNA reads as TGTGCCAGTAGTATATTCGGACAGGGAACCATCGGCACTGAAGCTTTCTTT.

This clone was recorded a few times. This chain joins TRBV11-3 and TRBJ1-1, with TRBD1 as a possible D gene (6 bases). The CDR3 has 13 residues. With 1 base removed from V and 3 bases from J, the gap between germline ends came to 6 bases. In germline, CDR1 is SGHNT, CDR2 YENEEA. This chain's CDR3 is CASSLGQDTEAFF. In DNA, the CDR3 is TGTGCCAGCAGCTTAGGACAGGACACTGAAGCTTTCTTT.

The chain is built from TRBV5-1 and TRBJ2-7, with a possible D match to TRBD1 (5 bases). CDR1 is SGHRS, CDR2 YFSETQ, per germline. The germline V and J ends were trimmed by 5 bases and 4 bases, with 13 bases remaining between them. The CDR3 is 13 residues long. The CDR3 loop is CASRSAGLYEQYF. DNA for the CDR3: TGCGCCAGCAGGTCGGCAGGGTTGTACGAGCAGTACTTC.

The table lists this clone with a few counts. The V gene is TRBV7-9, the J gene TRBJ1-2, with D tentatively TRBD1 (5 bases). The CDR3 is 15 amino acids. Germline CDR1 reads SEHNR; CDR2 reads FQNEAQ (reference sequence). Trimming took 0 bases from V and 0 from J, leaving 8 bases between them. The CDR3 is CASSLAEGSNYGYTF. The DNA for the CDR3 is TGTGCCAGCAGCTTAGCGGAGGGGTCTAACTATGGCTACACCTTC.

V usage is TRBV14 and J usage is TRBJ1-2, with D unresolved. Per the germline V gene, CDR1 is SGHDN and CDR2 is FVKESK. This CDR3 has 14 amino acids. The V and J ends lost 1 base and 5 bases respectively, with 11 bases between them. The CDR3 here is CASSQGLTRYGYTF. The CDR3 bases are TGTGCCAGCAGCCAAGGCCTGACGAGGTATGGCTACACCTTC.

This chain connects TRBV4-1 to TRBJ1-5; D might be TRBD1 (5 bases). Germline loops: CDR1 MGHRA, CDR2 YSYEKL. CDR3 length: 15 amino acids. Trimming pared 4 bases from V and 4 bases from J, leaving 14 bases between. The CDR3 sequence is CASSPFDGGNQPQHF. CDR3 DNA: TGCGCCAGCAGCCCTTTCGACGGGGGAAATCAGCCCCAGCATTTT.

This chain connects TRBV16 to TRBJ2-7; the D is unclear. The germline gives CDR1 KGHSY, CDR2 FQNENV. The CDR3 totals 16 residues. Trimming cost V 3 bases and J 5 bases, with 20 bases left between them. Here the CDR3 reads CASSHLQTKIVHEQYF. The CDR3 DNA reads TGTGCCAGCAGCCACCTACAGACAAAAATCGTTCACGAGCAGTACTTC.

The chain combines TRBV7-9 with TRBJ1-2; a weak D match, TRBD1 (6 bases). Germline V gives CDR1 SEHNR, CDR2 FQNEAQ (reference sequence). V was trimmed by 4 bases and J by 6 bases, leaving 15 bases between them. The CDR3 length is 14 residues. CDR3 protein: CASSSNRDIDGYTF. The CDR3, as DNA: TGTGCCAGCAGCTCAAACCGGGACATAGATGGCTACACCTTC. The full variable domain, rest sourced from reference TRBV7-9 and TRBJ1-2, is DTGVSQNPRHKITKRGQNVTFRCDPISEHNRLYWYRQTLGQGPEFLTYFQNEAQLEKSRLLSDRFSAERPKGSFSTLEIQRTEQGDSAMYLCASSSNRDIDGYTFGSGTRLTVV.

The chain uses TRBV4-1 and TRBJ1-4; D not resolved. The V end lost 2 bases, the J end lost 12 bases, and 16 bases lay between the germline ends. In germline, CDR1 is MGHRA, CDR2 YSYEKL. The CDR3 is made up of 14 amino acids. CDR3 sequence (DNA): TGCGCCAGCAGCCAAACAGTTTTGGGTCGGCAACTGTTTTTT. Translating it yields CASSQTVLGRQLFF.

V usage is TRBV7-9 and J usage is TRBJ1-1; D uncertain. The CDR3 runs to 12 residues. In germline, CDR1 is SEHNR, CDR2 FQNEAQ (reference sequence). Trimming cost V 1 base and J 6 bases, with 6 bases left between them. The CDR3 protein is CASSLGQSEAFF. CDR3 sequence (DNA): TGTGCCAGCAGCTTAGGGCAGTCTGAAGCTTTCTTT.

The chain has TRBV18 and TRBJ2-7; 7 bases are a match to TRBD1. The V gene's germline CDR1 is KGHSH and CDR2 LQKENI. This CDR3 spans 17 amino acids. Trimming cost V 2 bases and J 1 base; bases outside gene matches: 11. CDR3 sequence: CASSPLGTGEFSYEQYF. CDR3 sequence (DNA): TGTGCCAGCTCACCATTGGGAACAGGGGAGTTTTCCTACGAGCAGTACTTC.

The chain joins TRBV18 to TRBJ2-3; 7 bases align to TRBD1. CDR1 KGHSH and CDR2 LQKENI come from the germline V gene. The CDR3 runs 17 residues. J was trimmed by 2 bases and V by 3 bases; bases with no gene match: 11. The CDR3 is CASSPLDRAPYTDTQYF. The CDR3 coding sequence is TGTGCCAGCTCACCTCTCGACAGGGCACCATACACAGATACGCAGTATTTT.

The chain combines TRBV10-2 with TRBJ1-1, with 9 bases lining up with TRBD1. Trimming took 8 bases from V and 1 from J; bases not matched to a gene: 2. Germline V CDR1 and CDR2: WSHSY, SAAADI. This CDR3 region has 13 residues. CDR3 nucleotides: TGCGCCAGCCAGGACAGGGGGAACACTGAAGCTTTCTTT. Protein sequence: CASQDRGNTEAFF.

The chain has TRBV10-3 and TRBJ2-3; 8 bases are shared with TRBD2. The junction had 18 bases not matched to a gene; V was cut back by 7 bases and J by 6 bases. CDR3 size: 17 residues. CDR1 and CDR2 (germline): ENHRY, SYGVKD. CDR3 in DNA: TGTGCCATCACCCGGTCTCAGGGAGCGGGAGAGTCCGATACGCAGTATTTT. Translated, it gives CAITRSQGAGESDTQYF.

In its sample, this clone was seen once. The rearrangement uses TRBV5-1 and TRBJ2-5; 10 bases fit TRBD1. Germline CDR1 reads SGHRS; CDR2 reads YFSETQ. V trimming: 7 bases; J trimming: 2 bases; junction bases outside the gene matches: 2. CDR3 length: 13 amino acids. The CDR3 sequence is CASRTGGQETQYF. CDR3 sequence (DNA): TGCGCCAGCCGGACAGGGGGGCAAGAGACCCAGTACTTC. The variable domain in full, with the rest retrieved from reference TRBV5-1 and TRBJ2-5, is KAGVTQTPRYLIKTRGQQVTLSCSPISGHRSVSWYQQTPGQGLQFLFEYFSETQRNKGNFPGRFSGRQFSNSRSEMNVSTLELGDSALYLCASRTGGQETQYFGPGTRLLVL.

The chain employs TRBV5-3 and TRBJ2-1; 9 nucleotides match TRBD2. TRBV5-3 is noted as an ORF with a role that remains uncertain. J lost 3 bases, V lost 0 bases, and 4 bases had no gene match. The CDR3 is 16 amino acids. The CDR3 sequence is CARSLGSGRHYNEQFF. The CDR3 nucleotides read TGTGCCAGAAGCTTGGGTAGCGGGAGACACTACAATGAGCAGTTCTTC.

This rearrangement joins TRBV18 to TRBJ1-1; D is unclear. Looked up from germline, CDR1 is KGHSH and CDR2 is LQKENI. V lost 8 bases and J 3 bases, leaving 13 bases between the germline ends. The CDR3 loop spans 13 amino acids. The CDR3: CASGPLYYTEAFF. The CDR3 DNA is TGTGCCAGCGGGCCACTCTATTACACTGAAGCTTTCTTT. The complete variable domain, with remaining parts taken from reference TRBV18 and TRBJ1-1, reads NAGVMQNPRHLVRRRGQEARLRCSPMKGHSHVYWYRQLPEEGLKFMVYLQKENIIDESGMPKERFSAEFPKEGPSILRIQQVVRGDSAAYFCASGPLYYTEAFFGQGTRLTVV.

Concerning this clone itself: Other DNA sequences in the sample encode the same CDR3. The chain employs TRBV10-3 and TRBJ1-4; D may be TRBD1 (6 bases). The CDR3 covers 13 residues. The V end lost 3 bases, the J end lost 8 bases, and 10 bases lay between the germline ends. Germline CDR1 is ENHRY and CDR2 is SYGVKD. CDR3 DNA: TGTGCCATCAGTGAAAGGGGGGGGGAAAAACTGTTTTTT. Its translation is CAISERGGEKLFF.